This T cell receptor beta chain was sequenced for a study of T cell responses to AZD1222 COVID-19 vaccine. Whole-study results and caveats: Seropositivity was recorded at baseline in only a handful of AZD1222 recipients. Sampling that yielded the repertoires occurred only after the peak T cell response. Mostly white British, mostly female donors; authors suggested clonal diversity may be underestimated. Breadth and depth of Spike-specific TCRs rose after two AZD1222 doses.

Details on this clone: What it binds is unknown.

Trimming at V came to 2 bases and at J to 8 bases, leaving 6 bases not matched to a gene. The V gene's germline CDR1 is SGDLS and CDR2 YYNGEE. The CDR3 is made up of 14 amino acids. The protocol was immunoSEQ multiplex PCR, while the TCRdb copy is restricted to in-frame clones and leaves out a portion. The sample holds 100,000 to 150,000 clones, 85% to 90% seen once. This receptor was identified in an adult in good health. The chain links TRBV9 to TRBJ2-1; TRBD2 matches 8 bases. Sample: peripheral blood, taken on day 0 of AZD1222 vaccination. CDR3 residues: CASSVGTRSDEQFF. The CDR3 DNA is TGTGCCAGCAGCGTCGGGACTAGGAGCGATGAGCAGTTCTTC.